This paragraph reports one T cell receptor (beta chain). The antigen is not known. This sample is part of a study of cytomegalovirus exposure and HLA in healthy donors. Background on the study: One earlier analysis, a look at about 179 million T cells, found roughly 120 million unique TCR beta sequences. Study-level results: Reports state that TCR beta sequences accurately predicted most subjects' HLA-A and HLA-B alleles.

PCR primers comprised 60 Vbeta and 13 Jbeta primers. Profiling relied on immunoSEQ multiplex PCR, and the TCRdb table lists in-frame clones only, not all of them. The sample shows approximately 110,000 clones, approximately 78% of them seen only once. With V trimmed by 5 bases and J by 3 bases, 6 bases remained unmatched. CDR1 PRHDT and CDR2 FYEKMQ come from the germline V gene (reference sequence). This CDR3 has 17 residues. Sequencing was done on a sample of PBMCs. The receptor comes from a woman in her 40s in good health and CMV-seropositive. V usage is TRBV13 and J usage is TRBJ2-3, with 15 positions matching TRBD2. DNA of the CDR3: TGTGCCAGCAGCCGCCGGACTAGCGGGGGGGGGACAGATACGCAGTATTTT. This translates into CASSRRTSGGGTDTQYF.